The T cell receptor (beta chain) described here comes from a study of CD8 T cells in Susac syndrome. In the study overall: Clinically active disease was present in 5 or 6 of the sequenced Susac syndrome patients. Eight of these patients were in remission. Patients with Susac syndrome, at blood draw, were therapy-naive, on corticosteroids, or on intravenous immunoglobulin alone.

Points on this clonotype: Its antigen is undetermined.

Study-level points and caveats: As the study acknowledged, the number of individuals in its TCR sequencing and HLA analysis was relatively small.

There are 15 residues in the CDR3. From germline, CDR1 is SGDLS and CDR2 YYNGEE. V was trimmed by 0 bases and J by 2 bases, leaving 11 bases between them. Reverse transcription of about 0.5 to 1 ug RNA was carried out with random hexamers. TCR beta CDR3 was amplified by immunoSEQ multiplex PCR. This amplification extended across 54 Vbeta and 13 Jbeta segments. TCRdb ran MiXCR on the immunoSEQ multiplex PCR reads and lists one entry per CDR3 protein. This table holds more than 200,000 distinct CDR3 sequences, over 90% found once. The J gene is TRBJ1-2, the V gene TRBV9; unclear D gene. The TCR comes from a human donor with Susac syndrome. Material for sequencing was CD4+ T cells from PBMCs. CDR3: CASSVEVGSNYGYTF. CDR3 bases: TGTGCCAGCAGCGTAGAGGTGGGAAGCAACTATGGCTACACCTTC.